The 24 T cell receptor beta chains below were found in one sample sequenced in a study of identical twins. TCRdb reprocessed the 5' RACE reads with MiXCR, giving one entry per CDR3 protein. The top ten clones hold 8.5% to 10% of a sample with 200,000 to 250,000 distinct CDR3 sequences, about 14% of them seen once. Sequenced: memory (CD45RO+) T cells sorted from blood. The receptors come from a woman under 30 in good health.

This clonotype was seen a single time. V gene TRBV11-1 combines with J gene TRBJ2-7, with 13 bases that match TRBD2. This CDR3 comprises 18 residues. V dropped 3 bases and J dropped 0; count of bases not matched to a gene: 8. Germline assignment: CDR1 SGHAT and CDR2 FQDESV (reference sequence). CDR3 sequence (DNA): TGTGCCAGCAGCTTGGGGAGGGGACTAGCGGGACCCTCCTACGAGCAGTACTTC. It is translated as CASSLGRGLAGPSYEQYF. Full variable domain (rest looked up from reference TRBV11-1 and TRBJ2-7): EAEVAQSPRYKITEKSQAVAFWCDPISGHATLYWYRQILGQGPELLVQFQDESVVDDSQLPKDRFSAERLKGVDSTLKIQPAELGDSAMYLCASSLGRGLAGPSYEQYFGPGTRLTVT.

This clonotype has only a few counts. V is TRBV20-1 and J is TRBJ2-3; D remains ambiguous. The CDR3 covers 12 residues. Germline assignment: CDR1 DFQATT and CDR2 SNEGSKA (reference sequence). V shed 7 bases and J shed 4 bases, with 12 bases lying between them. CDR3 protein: CSVSEGADTQYF. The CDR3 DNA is TGCAGTGTGTCCGAAGGTGCAGATACGCAGTATTTT.

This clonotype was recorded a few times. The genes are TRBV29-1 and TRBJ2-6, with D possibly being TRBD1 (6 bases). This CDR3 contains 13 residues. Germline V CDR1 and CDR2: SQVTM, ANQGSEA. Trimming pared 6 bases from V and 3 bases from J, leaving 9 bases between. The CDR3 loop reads CSVQGFGANVLTF. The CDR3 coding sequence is TGCAGCGTCCAGGGGTTTGGGGCCAACGTCCTGACTTTC.

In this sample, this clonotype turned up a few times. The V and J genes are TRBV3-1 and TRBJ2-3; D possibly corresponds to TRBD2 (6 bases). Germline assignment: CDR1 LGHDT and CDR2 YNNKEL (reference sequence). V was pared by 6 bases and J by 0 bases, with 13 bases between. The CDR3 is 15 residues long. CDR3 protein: CASRRGGTSTDTQYF. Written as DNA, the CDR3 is TGTGCCAGCAGACGTGGGGGGACTAGCACAGATACGCAGTATTTT.

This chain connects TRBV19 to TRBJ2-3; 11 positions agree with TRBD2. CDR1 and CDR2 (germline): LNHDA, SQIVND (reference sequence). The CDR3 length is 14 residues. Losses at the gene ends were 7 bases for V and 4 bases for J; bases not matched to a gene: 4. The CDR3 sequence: CASTSGGMADTQYF. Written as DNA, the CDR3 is TGTGCCAGTACTAGCGGGGGGATGGCAGATACGCAGTATTTT.

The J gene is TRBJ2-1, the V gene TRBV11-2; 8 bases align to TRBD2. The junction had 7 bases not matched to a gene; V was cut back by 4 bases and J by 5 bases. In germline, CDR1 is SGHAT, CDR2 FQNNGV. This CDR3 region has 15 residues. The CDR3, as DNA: TGTGCCAGCAGCTCCGCCGGGACTAGGAACAATGAGCAGTTCTTC. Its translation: CASSSAGTRNNEQFF. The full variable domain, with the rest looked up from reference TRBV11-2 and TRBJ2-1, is EAGVAQSPRYKIIEKRQSVAFWCNPISGHATLYWYQQILGQGPKLLIQFQNNGVVDDSQLPKDRFSAERLKGVDSTLKIQPAKLEDSAVYLCASSSAGTRNNEQFFGPGTRLTVL.

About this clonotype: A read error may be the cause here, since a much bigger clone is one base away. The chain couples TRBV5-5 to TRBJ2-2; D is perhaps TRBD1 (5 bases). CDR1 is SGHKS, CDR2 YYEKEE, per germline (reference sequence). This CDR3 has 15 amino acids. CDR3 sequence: CASSLETANTEELFF. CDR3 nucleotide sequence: TGTGCCAGCAGCTTGGAGACAGCGAACACCGAGGAGCTGTTTTTT.

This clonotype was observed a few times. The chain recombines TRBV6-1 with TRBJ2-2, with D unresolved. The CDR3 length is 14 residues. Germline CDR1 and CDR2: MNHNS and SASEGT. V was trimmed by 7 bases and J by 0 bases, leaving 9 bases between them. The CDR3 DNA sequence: TGTGCCAGCAAGCCCGCATCGAACACCGGGGAGCTGTTTTTT. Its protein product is CASKPASNTGELFF.

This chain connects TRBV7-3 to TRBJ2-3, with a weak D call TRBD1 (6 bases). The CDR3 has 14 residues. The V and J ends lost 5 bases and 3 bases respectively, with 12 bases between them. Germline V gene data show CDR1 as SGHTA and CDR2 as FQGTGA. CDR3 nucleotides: TGTGCCAGCAGCGCCACAGGGATTACAGATACGCAGTATTTT. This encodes CASSATGITDTQYF.

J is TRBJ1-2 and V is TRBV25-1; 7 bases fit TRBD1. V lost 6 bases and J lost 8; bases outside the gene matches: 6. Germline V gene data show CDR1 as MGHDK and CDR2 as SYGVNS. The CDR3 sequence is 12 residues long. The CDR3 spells CASRTGNVGYTF. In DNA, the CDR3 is TGTGCCAGCAGGACAGGGAACGTCGGCTACACCTTC.

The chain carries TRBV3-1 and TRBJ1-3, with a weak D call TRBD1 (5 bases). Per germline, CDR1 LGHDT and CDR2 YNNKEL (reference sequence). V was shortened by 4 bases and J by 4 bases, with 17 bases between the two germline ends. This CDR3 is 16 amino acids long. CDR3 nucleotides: TGTGCCAGCAGCCCCCTATGGGGGGGTACGGGAAACACCATATATTTT. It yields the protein CASSPLWGGTGNTIYF.

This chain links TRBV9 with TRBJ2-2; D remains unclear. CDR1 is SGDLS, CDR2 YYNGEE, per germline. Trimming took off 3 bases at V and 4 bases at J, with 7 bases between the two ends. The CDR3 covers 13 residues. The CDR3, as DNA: TGTGCCAGCAGCGCAGACATCACCGGGGAGCTGTTTTTT. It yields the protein CASSADITGELFF.

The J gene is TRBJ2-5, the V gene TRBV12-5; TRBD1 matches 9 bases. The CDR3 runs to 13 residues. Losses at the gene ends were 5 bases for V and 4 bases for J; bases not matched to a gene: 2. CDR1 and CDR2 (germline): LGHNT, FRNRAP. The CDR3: CASGRDRVETQYF. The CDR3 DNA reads TGTGCTAGTGGTAGGGACAGGGTAGAGACCCAGTACTTC.

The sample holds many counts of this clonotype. The DNA for the CDR3 is TGTGCCACCAGCAGAGATACGGTAGAGGACGAGCAGTACTTC. Translation gives CATSRDTVEDEQYF. This rearrangement joins TRBV15 to TRBJ2-7, with unresolved D. The CDR3 runs to 14 residues. Germline CDR1 LNHNV, CDR2 YYDKDF (reference sequence). V was pared by 0 bases and J by 5 bases, with 11 bases between.

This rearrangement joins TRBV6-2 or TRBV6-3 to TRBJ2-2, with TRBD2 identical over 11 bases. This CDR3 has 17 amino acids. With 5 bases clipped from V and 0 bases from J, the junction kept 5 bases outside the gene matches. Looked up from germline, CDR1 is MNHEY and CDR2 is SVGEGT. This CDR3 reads CASSPRLAGSNTGELFF. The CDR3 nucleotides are TGTGCCAGCAGTCCTCGACTAGCGGGGTCGAACACCGGGGAGCTGTTTTTT.

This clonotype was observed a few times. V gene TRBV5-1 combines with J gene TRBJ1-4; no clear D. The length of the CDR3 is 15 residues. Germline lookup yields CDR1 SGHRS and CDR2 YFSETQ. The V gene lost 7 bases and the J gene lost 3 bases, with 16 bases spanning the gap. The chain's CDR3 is CASRKNGGSNEKLFF. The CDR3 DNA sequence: TGCGCCAGCCGGAAGAACGGCGGGTCTAATGAAAAACTGTTTTTT.

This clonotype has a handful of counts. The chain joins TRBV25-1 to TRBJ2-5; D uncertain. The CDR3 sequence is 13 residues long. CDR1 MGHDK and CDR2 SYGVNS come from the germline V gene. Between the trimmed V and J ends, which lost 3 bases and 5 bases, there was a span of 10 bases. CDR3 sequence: CASSEAGRETQYF. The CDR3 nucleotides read TGTGCCAGCAGTGAGGCCGGTAGGGAGACCCAGTACTTC.

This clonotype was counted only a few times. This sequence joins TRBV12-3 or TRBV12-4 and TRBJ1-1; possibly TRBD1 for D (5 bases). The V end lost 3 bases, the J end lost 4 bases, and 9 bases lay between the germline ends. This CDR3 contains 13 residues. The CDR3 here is CASSFGGVTEAFF. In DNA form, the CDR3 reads TGTGCCAGCAGTTTTGGGGGGGTCACTGAAGCTTTCTTT.

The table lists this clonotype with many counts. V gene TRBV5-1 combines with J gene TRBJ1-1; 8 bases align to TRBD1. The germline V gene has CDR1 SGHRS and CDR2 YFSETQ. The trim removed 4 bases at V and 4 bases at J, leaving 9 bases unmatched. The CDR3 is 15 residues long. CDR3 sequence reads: CASSPGWTGPTEAFF. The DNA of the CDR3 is TGCGCCAGCAGCCCCGGATGGACAGGGCCCACTGAAGCTTTCTTT.

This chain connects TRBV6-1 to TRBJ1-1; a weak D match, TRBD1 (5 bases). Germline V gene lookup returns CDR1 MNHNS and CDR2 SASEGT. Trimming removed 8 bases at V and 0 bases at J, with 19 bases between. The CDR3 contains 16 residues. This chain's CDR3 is CASAFSDSSVNTEAFF. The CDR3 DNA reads TGTGCCAGCGCCTTCTCCGACAGTTCCGTGAACACTGAAGCTTTCTTT.

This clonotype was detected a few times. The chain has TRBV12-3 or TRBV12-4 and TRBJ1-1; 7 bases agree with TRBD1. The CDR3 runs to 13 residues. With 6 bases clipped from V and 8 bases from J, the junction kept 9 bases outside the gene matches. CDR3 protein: CASSLLSTGEAFF. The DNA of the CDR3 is TGTGCCAGCAGCCTCCTATCGACAGGGGAAGCTTTCTTT.

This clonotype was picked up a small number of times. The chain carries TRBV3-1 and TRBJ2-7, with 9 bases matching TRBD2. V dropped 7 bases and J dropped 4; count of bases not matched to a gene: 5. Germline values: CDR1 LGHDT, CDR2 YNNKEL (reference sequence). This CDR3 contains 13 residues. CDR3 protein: CASTLAGRYEQYF. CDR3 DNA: TGTGCCAGCACCCTAGCGGGGAGATACGAGCAGTACTTC.

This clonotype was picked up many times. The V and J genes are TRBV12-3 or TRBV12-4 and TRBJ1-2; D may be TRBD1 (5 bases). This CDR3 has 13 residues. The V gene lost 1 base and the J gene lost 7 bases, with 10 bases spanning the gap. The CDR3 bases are TGTGCCAGCAGTTTAGGGGACGGATCTGGCTACACCTTC. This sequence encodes CASSLGDGSGYTF.

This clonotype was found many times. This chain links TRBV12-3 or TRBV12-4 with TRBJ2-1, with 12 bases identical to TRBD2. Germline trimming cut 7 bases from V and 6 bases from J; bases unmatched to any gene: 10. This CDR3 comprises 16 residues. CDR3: CASIMILAGGLNEQFF. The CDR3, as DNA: TGTGCCAGCATCATGATTCTAGCGGGAGGGCTCAATGAGCAGTTCTTC.